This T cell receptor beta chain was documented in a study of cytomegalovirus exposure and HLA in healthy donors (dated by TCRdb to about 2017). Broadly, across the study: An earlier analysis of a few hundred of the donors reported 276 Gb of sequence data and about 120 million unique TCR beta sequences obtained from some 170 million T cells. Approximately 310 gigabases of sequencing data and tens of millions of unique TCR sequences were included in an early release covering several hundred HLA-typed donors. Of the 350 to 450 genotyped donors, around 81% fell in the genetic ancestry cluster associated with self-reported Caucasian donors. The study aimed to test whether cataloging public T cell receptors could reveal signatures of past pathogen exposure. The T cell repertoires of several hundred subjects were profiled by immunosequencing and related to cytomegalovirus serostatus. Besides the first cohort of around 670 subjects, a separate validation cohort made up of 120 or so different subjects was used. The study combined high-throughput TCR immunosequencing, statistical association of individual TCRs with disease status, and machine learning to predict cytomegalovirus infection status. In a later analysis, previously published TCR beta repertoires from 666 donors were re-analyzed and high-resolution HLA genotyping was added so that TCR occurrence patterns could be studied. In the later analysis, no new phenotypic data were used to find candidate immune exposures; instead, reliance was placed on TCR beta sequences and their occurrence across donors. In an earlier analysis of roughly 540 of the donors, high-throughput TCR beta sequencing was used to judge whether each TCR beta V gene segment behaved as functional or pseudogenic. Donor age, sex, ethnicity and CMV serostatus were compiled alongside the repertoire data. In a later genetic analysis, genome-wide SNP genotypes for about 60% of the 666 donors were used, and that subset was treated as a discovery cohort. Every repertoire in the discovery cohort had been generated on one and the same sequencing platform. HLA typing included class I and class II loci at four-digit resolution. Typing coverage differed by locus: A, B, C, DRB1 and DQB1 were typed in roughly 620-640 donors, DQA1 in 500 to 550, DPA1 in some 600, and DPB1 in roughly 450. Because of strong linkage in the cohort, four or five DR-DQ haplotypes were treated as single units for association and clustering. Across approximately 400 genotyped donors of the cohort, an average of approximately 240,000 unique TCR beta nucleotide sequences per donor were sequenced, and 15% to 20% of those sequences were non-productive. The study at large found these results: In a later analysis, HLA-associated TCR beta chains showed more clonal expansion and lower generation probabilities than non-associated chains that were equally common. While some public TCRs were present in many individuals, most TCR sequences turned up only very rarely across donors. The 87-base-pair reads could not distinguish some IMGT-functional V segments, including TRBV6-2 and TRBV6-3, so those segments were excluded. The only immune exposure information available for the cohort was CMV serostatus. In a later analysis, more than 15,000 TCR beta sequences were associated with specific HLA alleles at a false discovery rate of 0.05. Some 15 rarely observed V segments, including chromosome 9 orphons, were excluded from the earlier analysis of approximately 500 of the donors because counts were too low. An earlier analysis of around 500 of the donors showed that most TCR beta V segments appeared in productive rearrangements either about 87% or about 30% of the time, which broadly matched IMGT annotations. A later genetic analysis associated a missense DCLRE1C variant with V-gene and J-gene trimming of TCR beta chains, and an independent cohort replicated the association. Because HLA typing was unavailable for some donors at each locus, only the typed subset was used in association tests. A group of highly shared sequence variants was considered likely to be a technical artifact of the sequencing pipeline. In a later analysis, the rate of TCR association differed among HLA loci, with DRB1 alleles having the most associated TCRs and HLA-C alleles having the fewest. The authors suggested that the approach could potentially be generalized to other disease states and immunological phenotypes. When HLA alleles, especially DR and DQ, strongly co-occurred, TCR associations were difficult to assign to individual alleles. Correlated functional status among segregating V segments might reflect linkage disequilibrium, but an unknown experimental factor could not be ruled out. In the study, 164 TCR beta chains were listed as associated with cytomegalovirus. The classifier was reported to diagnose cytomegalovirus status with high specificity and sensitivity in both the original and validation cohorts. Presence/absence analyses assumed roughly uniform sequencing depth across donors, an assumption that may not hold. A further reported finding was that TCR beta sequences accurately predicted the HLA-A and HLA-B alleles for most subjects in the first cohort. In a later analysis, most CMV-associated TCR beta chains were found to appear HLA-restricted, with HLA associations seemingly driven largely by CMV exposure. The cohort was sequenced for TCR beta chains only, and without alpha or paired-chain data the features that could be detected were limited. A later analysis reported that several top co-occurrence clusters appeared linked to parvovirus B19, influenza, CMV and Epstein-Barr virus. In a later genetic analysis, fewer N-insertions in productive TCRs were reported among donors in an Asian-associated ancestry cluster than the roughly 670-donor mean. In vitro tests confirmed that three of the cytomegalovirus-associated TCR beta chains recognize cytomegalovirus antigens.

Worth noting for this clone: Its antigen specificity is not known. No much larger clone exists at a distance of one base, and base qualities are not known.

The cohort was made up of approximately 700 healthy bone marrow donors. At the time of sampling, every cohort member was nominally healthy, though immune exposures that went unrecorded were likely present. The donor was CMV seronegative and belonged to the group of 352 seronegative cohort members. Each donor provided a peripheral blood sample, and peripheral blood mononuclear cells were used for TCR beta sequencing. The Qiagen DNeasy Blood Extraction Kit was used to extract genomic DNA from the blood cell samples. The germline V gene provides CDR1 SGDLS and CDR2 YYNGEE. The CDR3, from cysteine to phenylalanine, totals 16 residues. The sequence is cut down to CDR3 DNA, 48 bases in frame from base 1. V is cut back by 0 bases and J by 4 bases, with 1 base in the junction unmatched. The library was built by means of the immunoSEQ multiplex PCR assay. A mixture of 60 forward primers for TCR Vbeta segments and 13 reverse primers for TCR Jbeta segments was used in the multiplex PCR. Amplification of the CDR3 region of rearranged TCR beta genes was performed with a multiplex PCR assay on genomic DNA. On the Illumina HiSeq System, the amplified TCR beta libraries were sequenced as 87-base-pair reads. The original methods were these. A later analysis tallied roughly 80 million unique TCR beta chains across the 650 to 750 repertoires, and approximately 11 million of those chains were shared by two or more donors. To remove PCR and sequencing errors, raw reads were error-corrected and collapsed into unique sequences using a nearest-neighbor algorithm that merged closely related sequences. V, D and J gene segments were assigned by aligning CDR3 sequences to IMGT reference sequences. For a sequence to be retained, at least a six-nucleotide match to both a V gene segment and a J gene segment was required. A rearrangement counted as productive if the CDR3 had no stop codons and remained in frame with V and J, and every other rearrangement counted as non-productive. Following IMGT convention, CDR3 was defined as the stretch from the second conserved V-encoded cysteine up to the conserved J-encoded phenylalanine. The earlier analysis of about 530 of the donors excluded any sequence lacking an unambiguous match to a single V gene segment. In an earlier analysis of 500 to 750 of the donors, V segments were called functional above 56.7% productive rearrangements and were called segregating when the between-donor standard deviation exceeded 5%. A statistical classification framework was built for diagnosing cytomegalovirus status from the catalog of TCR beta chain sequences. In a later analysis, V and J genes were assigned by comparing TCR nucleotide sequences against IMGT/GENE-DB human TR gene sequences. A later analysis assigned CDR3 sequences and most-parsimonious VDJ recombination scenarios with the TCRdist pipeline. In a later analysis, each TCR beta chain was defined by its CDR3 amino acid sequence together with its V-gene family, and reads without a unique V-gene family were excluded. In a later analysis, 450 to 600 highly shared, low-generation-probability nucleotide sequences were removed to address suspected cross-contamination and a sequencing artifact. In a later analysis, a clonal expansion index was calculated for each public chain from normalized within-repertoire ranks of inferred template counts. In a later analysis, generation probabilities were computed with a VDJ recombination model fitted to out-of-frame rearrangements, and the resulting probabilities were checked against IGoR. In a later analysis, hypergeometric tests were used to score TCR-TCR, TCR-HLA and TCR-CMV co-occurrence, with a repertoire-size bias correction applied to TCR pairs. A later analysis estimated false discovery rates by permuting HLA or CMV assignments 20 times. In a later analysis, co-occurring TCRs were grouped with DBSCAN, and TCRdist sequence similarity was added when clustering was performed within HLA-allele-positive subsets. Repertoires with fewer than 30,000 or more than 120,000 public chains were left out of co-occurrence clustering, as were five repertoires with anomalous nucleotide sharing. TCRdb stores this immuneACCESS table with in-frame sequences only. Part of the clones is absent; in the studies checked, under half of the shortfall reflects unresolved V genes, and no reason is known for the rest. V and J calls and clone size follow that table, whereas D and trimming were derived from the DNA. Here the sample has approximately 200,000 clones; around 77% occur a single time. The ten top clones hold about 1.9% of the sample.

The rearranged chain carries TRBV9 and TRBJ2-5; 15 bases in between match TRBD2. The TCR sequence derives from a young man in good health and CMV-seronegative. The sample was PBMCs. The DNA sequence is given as TGTGCCAGCAGCGTAGGGACTAGCGGGAGGGGAGAGACCCAGTACTTC. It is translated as CASSVGTSGRGETQYF.